This TCR beta chain comes out of a study of T cell repertoires in cytomegalovirus infection. Trimming removed 5 bases at V and 0 bases at J, with 8 bases between. The CDR3 covers 15 residues. Looked up from germline, CDR1 is MDHEN and CDR2 is SYDVKM. TCRdb used MiXCR to reprocess the reads, holding one entry per CDR3 protein. Among about 250,000 distinct CDR3 sequences, approximately 7% were seen once, and the ten largest hold around 6%. This clonotype was picked up many times. This sequence was found in a human donor in good health (CMV status not recorded). Some clones in this sample may be carry-over from other donors' samples. The sample was PBMCs. The V call is TRBV28, the J call TRBJ2-6; possibly TRBD1 for D (5 bases). The CDR3 region is CASSIQGSGANVLTF. CDR3 bases: TGTGCCAGCAGTATTCAGGGCTCTGGGGCCAACGTCCTGACTTTC.